The 4 T cell receptor beta chains below all came from one sample that was sequenced in a study of CD8+ T cells in alopecia areata. Sample treatment: oral pan-JAK inhibitor, 5-10 mg twice daily. Extracted from the samples, RNA was reverse transcribed into cDNA to serve as the sequencing template. The data were produced by immunoSEQ multiplex PCR, yet TCRdb's version contains in-frame clones alone and is incomplete. The sample lists fewer than 250,000 clones, roughly two fifths seen once, with more than 0.4% in the top ten. The sequencing here drew on CD4+ T cells sorted from blood, taken around week 31, from a patient treated with tofacitinib. The receptors were sampled from a human donor with alopecia areata.

This chain uses TRBV7-9 with TRBJ1-4, with unresolved D. The V end was cut by 1 base, the J end by 11 bases, with 11 bases between. CDR3 length equals 13 residues. Looked up from germline, CDR1 is SEHNR and CDR2 is FQNEAQ (reference sequence). The DNA of the CDR3 is TGTGCCAGCAGCTTAGAAGGTGGCGAGAAACTGTTTTTT. Its translation: CASSLEGGEKLFF.

This clone was found a few times. The genes are TRBV4-1 and TRBJ2-5; no definite D call. The CDR3 totals 13 residues. Trimming cost V 2 bases and J 2 bases, with 6 bases left between them. Germline V gene data show CDR1 as MGHRA and CDR2 as YSYEKL. This chain's CDR3 is CASSQLDQETQYF. In nucleotides, the CDR3 is TGCGCCAGCAGCCAACTAGATCAAGAGACCCAGTACTTC.

The rearrangement links TRBV27 to TRBJ1-6; D possibly corresponds to TRBD1 (5 bases). Looked up from germline, CDR1 is MNHEY and CDR2 is SMNVEV (reference sequence). The V end lost 4 bases, the J end lost 7 bases, and 14 bases lay between the germline ends. The CDR3 is 15 residues long. CDR3 nucleotide sequence: TGTGCCAGCAGTTCAAAGGGACGCAAAAATTCACCCCTCCACTTT. It yields the protein CASSSKGRKNSPLHF.

There are a few counts of this clone. This chain uses TRBV29-1 with TRBJ2-1; 7 bases fit TRBD2. The V gene's germline CDR1 is SQVTM and CDR2 ANQGSEA. J was trimmed by 0 bases and V by 7 bases; bases with no gene match: 6. This CDR3 comprises 14 residues. The CDR3 loop reads CSGGGGSSYNEQFF. The CDR3 DNA sequence: TGCAGCGGGGGCGGGGGTAGCTCCTACAATGAGCAGTTCTTC.